What follows describes a single T cell receptor (beta chain). The record originates from a study of T cell changes during pregnancy in multiple sclerosis. Libraries were prepared by immunoSEQ multiplex PCR; TCRdb keeps only in-frame clonotypes and omits some of them. This sample has 65,000 or so clones, with around 91% found just once. The CDR3 is made up of 16 amino acids. Per germline, CDR1 SGHAT and CDR2 FQDESV (reference sequence). The V end lost 6 bases, the J end lost 1 base, and 13 bases lay between the germline ends. The sequencing here drew on peripheral blood, taken in the second trimester of pregnancy. The chain recombines TRBV11-1 with TRBJ2-6; D may be TRBD2 (5 bases). The sequence derives from a female donor in good health, enrolled as a control in a pregnancy study. This CDR3 is CASSFQEGSGANVLTF. The CDR3 DNA reads TGTGCCAGCAGTTTCCAAGAGGGATCTGGGGCCAACGTCCTGACTTTC.